A single sample is the source of the 30 T cell receptor beta chains below, sequenced in a study of PD-L1 blockade in urothelial cancer. Time point given: pretreatment peripheral blood. The protocol was immunoSEQ multiplex PCR, while the TCRdb copy is restricted to in-frame clones and leaves out a portion. The data hold about 43,000 clones, with 80% observed a single time. This sample comprised PBMCs, obtained around atezolizumab (anti-PD-L1) treatment. The receptors shown here come from a man aged 60-69 years with urothelial cancer.

V gene TRBV9 combines with J gene TRBJ2-7, with 9 bases identical to TRBD2. CDR3 length: 16 amino acids. CDR1 and CDR2 from the germline V gene are SGDLS and YYNGEE. Trimming removed 0 bases from V and 5 bases from J; junction bases left unmatched: 9. CDR3 DNA sequence: TGTGCCAGCAGCGTAGAACAGGCTAGCGGGACCAACGAGCAGTACTTC. It encodes CASSVEQASGTNEQYF.

This chain connects TRBV5-1 to TRBJ2-7; D is ambiguous. The ends were cut back, 0 bases at V and 1 base at J, with 8 bases in the middle. Looked up from germline, CDR1 is SGHRS and CDR2 is YFSETQ. The CDR3 is 14 amino acids. CDR3 coding DNA: TGCGCCAGCAGCTTGGTATCTGTTTCCTACGAGCAGTACTTC. Its translation is CASSLVSVSYEQYF. Full variable domain (rest looked up from reference TRBV5-1 and TRBJ2-7): KAGVTQTPRYLIKTRGQQVTLSCSPISGHRSVSWYQQTPGQGLQFLFEYFSETQRNKGNFPGRFSGRQFSNSRSEMNVSTLELGDSALYLCASSLVSVSYEQYFGPGTRLTVT.

The chain combines TRBV7-9 with TRBJ2-5, with TRBD2 identical over 9 bases. V lost 1 base to trimming and J lost 5 bases; unmatched junction nucleotides: 8. Per germline, CDR1 SEHNR and CDR2 FQNEAQ (reference sequence). CDR3 length: 16 residues. The CDR3 region has the DNA TGTGCCAGCAGCTTAGATGGTAGCGGGAGTCTGGAGACCCAGTACTTC. This encodes CASSLDGSGSLETQYF.

The V call is TRBV28, the J call TRBJ1-2, with 10 nucleotides matching TRBD1. The V gene end was trimmed by 6 bases and the J gene end by 2 bases; junction bases not matched to a gene: 3. Germline V gene sequence: CDR1 MDHEN, CDR2 SYDVKM. The length of the CDR3 is 14 residues. Here the CDR3 DNA reads TGTGCCAGCAGGACGGGACAGGGGAACTATGGCTACACCTTC. As protein: CASRTGQGNYGYTF.

CDR3 in amino acids: CASSGRTGRTEAFF. CDR3 sequence (DNA): TGTGCCAGCAGCGGACGGACAGGGAGGACTGAAGCTTTCTTT. V is TRBV9 and J is TRBJ1-1, with TRBD1 matching over 8 bases. Germline V CDR1 and CDR2: SGDLS, YYNGEE. This CDR3 has 14 residues. Germline trimming cut 3 bases from V and 5 bases from J; bases unmatched to any gene: 6.

The chain employs TRBV19 and TRBJ2-3; 7 bases line up with TRBD1. V shed 5 bases, J shed 0 bases, and the junction held 11 bases outside the gene matches. From germline, CDR1 is LNHDA and CDR2 SQIVND (reference sequence). The CDR3 extends over 17 amino acids. The CDR3 coding sequence is TGTGCCAGTAGTTTTTTTGGGACAGAGTCGAGCACAGATACGCAGTATTTT. Its protein is CASSFFGTESSTDTQYF.

This clone was recorded many times. The CDR3 sequence is CASSQAPMAGGTEAFF. In DNA form, the CDR3 reads TGCGCCAGCAGCCAGGCACCCATGGCGGGGGGCACTGAAGCTTTCTTT. The chain has TRBV4-3 and TRBJ1-1, with D possibly being TRBD1 (5 bases). V shed 3 bases and J shed 4 bases, with 18 bases lying between them. Germline V gene sequence: CDR1 LGHNA, CDR2 YSLEER. The CDR3 totals 16 residues.

The sample holds a few counts of this clone. The DNA for the CDR3 is TGTGCCATCAGTGCCCAACAGAGCACCTCGAACACTGAAGCTTTCTTT. Protein product: CAISAQQSTSNTEAFF. The V call is TRBV10-3, the J call TRBJ1-1; D uncertain. This CDR3 has 16 amino acids. Trimming removed 4 bases at V and 1 base at J, with 16 bases between. Germline V lookup: CDR1 ENHRY, CDR2 SYGVKD.

This CDR3 is CASKPPGANVLTF. The CDR3 bases are TGTGCCAGCAAGCCCCCTGGGGCCAACGTCCTGACTTTC. The chain links TRBV2 to TRBJ2-6; D is unresolved. This CDR3 is 13 amino acids long. Per germline, CDR1 SNHLY and CDR2 FYNNEI. Trimming took off 7 bases at V and 2 bases at J, with 6 bases between the two ends.

The rearrangement links TRBV6-1 to TRBJ1-4, with 12 positions matching TRBD1. J was trimmed by 8 bases and V by 7 bases; bases with no gene match: 5. The CDR3 is made up of 14 amino acids. Germline V gene lookup returns CDR1 MNHNS and CDR2 SASEGT. This CDR3 is CASNRDRGREKLFF. The CDR3 bases are TGTGCCAGCAATAGGGACAGGGGGCGGGAAAAACTGTTTTTT.

The chain joins TRBV6-1 to TRBJ1-1; TRBD1 is a possible D gene (5 bases). CDR1 and CDR2 (germline): MNHNS, SASEGT. The V gene lost 2 bases and the J gene lost 0 bases, with 10 bases spanning the gap. The CDR3 loop spans 15 amino acids. The CDR3: CASSERPGVNTEAFF. In nucleotides, the CDR3 is TGTGCCAGCAGTGAACGGCCGGGGGTGAACACTGAAGCTTTCTTT.

CDR3 amino acids: CASSLARGVNSPLHF. The CDR3 nucleotides read TGTGCCAGCAGTTTGGCCAGGGGAGTTAATTCACCCCTCCACTTT. The chain recombines TRBV28 with TRBJ1-6, with D perhaps matching TRBD1 (6 bases). The CDR3 is made up of 15 amino acids. Per the germline V gene, CDR1 is MDHEN and CDR2 is SYDVKM. V was trimmed by 3 bases and J by 6 bases, leaving 12 bases between them.

The rearrangement links TRBV27 to TRBJ1-5, with D perhaps matching TRBD1 (6 bases). This CDR3 has 14 amino acids. From germline, CDR1 is MNHEY and CDR2 SMNVEV (reference sequence). Trimming pared 5 bases from V and 2 bases from J, leaving 10 bases between. The chain's CDR3 is CASSPRQGNQPQHF. The CDR3 DNA reads as TGTGCCAGCAGTCCCCGACAGGGCAATCAGCCCCAGCATTTT.

This clone has just a few counts. V is TRBV4-1 and J is TRBJ1-1, with 8 positions matching TRBD1. Germline V gives CDR1 MGHRA, CDR2 YSYEKL. V trimming: 2 bases; J trimming: 1 base; junction bases outside the gene matches: 9. The CDR3 covers 17 residues. The DNA for the CDR3 is TGCGCCAGCAGCCAATTCGCGACAGGGGCAAGGAACACTGAAGCTTTCTTT. This sequence encodes CASSQFATGARNTEAFF.

This clone appeared a single time. This chain uses TRBV6-1 with TRBJ2-6; 8 bases match TRBD1. CDR1 is MNHNS and CDR2 is SASEGT in the germline V gene. This CDR3 region has 16 residues. The junction had 3 bases not matched to a gene; V was cut back by 2 bases and J by 3 bases. In DNA form, the CDR3 reads TGTGCCAGCAGTGAACAGGGGGCAGGTGGGGCCAACGTCCTGACTTTC. This gives the protein CASSEQGAGGANVLTF.

Only a few counts were recorded for this clone. This sequence joins TRBV5-1 and TRBJ1-1; 7 bases fit TRBD1. V lost 4 bases, J lost 5 bases, and 5 bases stayed unmatched. CDR3 length: 13 residues. The germline gives CDR1 SGHRS, CDR2 YFSETQ. This CDR3 is CASSLGQQTEAFF. DNA of the CDR3: TGCGCCAGCAGCCTGGGACAGCAAACTGAAGCTTTCTTT.

The chain employs TRBV11-2 and TRBJ1-2; D possibly corresponds to TRBD1 (5 bases). The CDR3 loop spans 13 amino acids. V lost 4 bases and J 4 bases, leaving 10 bases between the germline ends. CDR1 is SGHAT, CDR2 FQNNGV, per germline. The CDR3 reads CASSSTGPYGYTF. CDR3 coding DNA: TGTGCCAGCAGCTCAACAGGCCCCTATGGCTACACCTTC.

The chain employs TRBV4-3 and TRBJ2-3, with D uncertain. The CDR3 loop spans 15 amino acids. The V gene's germline CDR1 is LGHNA and CDR2 YSLEER. V gave up 1 base and J gave up 1 base, with 9 bases separating them. The CDR3 here is CASSQGNSGTDTQYF. Here the CDR3 DNA reads TGCGCCAGCAGCCAAGGGAACAGTGGCACAGATACGCAGTATTTT.

V is TRBV19 and J is TRBJ1-5; D gene uncertain. Germline-derived CDR1 and CDR2 are LNHDA and SQIVND (reference sequence). Trimming stripped 9 bases from V and 7 bases from J, with 13 bases between. This CDR3 is built from 12 residues. The DNA of the CDR3 is TGTGCCAGCTATTGGCCCGGGCAGCCCCAGCATTTT. Its protein product is CASYWPGQPQHF.

This chain links TRBV19 with TRBJ2-7, with D tentatively TRBD2 (7 bases). Germline V gene sequence: CDR1 LNHDA, CDR2 SQIVND (reference sequence). Trimming took off 7 bases at V and 3 bases at J, with 22 bases between the two ends. This CDR3 region has 16 residues. Here the CDR3 reads CASTQGGGQAVYEQYF. CDR3 bases: TGTGCCAGTACCCAAGGGGGGGGCCAGGCGGTCTACGAGCAGTACTTC.

V is TRBV6-6 and J is TRBJ2-7, with TRBD2 matching over 9 bases. The J segment lost 4 bases and the V segment lost 5 bases, leaving 6 bases of the junction unmatched. The CDR3 is 14 residues long. The germline CDR1 and CDR2 sequences are MNHNY and SVGAGI (reference sequence). The CDR3 coding sequence is TGTGCCAGCAGTAATAGCGGGGGTGGATACGAGCAGTACTTC. This encodes CASSNSGGGYEQYF.

This chain connects TRBV7-2 to TRBJ1-1; 10 nucleotides line up with TRBD1. Per germline, CDR1 SGHTA and CDR2 FQGNSA. The V gene end was trimmed by 5 bases and the J gene end by 1 base; junction bases not matched to a gene: 4. This CDR3 has 15 residues. In DNA, the CDR3 is TGTGCCAGCAGCCCCCGACAGGGGGCGAACACTGAAGCTTTCTTT. The encoded protein is CASSPRQGANTEAFF.

This clone was seen just once. This chain connects TRBV9 to TRBJ1-2; 9 nucleotides agree with TRBD1. This CDR3 has 14 residues. In germline, CDR1 is SGDLS, CDR2 YYNGEE. V shed 4 bases, J shed 4 bases, and the junction held 5 bases outside the gene matches. The CDR3: CASSRGQGTYGYTF. The DNA of the CDR3 is TGTGCCAGCAGCCGCGGACAGGGGACCTATGGCTACACCTTC.

The chain carries TRBV7-9 and TRBJ1-4, with a weak D call TRBD1 (6 bases). Trimming cost V 3 bases and J 7 bases, with 15 bases left between them. CDR1 is SEHNR, CDR2 FQNEAQ, per germline (reference sequence). The CDR3 sequence is 15 residues long. The CDR3 bases are TGTGCCAGCAGCTTCGGCGAAGGGACATCTGAAAAACTGTTTTTT. It specifies CASSFGEGTSEKLFF.

This chain uses TRBV10-2 with TRBJ2-7; D unresolved. V was clipped by 1 base and J by 5 bases, with 3 bases between them. CDR3 length: 11 residues. The germline CDR1 and CDR2 sequences are WSHSY and SAAADI. This chain's CDR3 is CASSEFNEQYF. The CDR3, as DNA: TGCGCCAGCAGTGAGTTCAACGAGCAGTACTTC.

This chain connects TRBV7-9 to TRBJ1-1; 7 nucleotides align to TRBD1. Trimming removed 3 bases from V and 7 bases from J; junction bases left unmatched: 11. CDR3 length: 15 amino acids. Germline V gene sequence: CDR1 SEHNR, CDR2 FQNEAQ (reference sequence). CDR3 in amino acids: CASSFTDRAKGEAFF. The CDR3 region has the DNA TGTGCCAGCAGCTTTACTGACAGGGCTAAAGGTGAAGCTTTCTTT.

The chain couples TRBV10-2 to TRBJ1-3; D is unresolved. Trimming stripped 8 bases from V and 4 bases from J, with 6 bases between. The CDR3 totals 11 residues. In germline, CDR1 is WSHSY, CDR2 SAAADI. CDR3 sequence: CASGEGNTIYF. The CDR3 bases are TGCGCCAGCGGAGAGGGAAACACCATATATTTT.

The rearrangement links TRBV12-2 to TRBJ1-2. TRBV12-2 is a documented pseudogene. The CDR3 contains 19 residues. The CDR3 DNA sequence: TGTGCAAGTCGCACCCGGGGGGAGGAGGGATTTAATTTCATCTATGGCTACACCTTC. Encoded protein: CASRTRGEEGFNFIYGYTF.

The chain carries TRBV6-1 and TRBJ1-5, with 7 bases identical to TRBD1. J was trimmed by 4 bases and V by 9 bases; bases with no gene match: 9. This CDR3 spans 14 amino acids. Germline assignment: CDR1 MNHNS and CDR2 SASEGT. The CDR3 spells CASTGTAANQPQHF. CDR3 DNA: TGTGCCAGTACAGGGACAGCAGCTAATCAGCCCCAGCATTTT.

The V and J genes are TRBV7-2 and TRBJ1-1, with D perhaps TRBD1 (5 bases). This CDR3 comprises 13 residues. The V end was cut by 3 bases, the J end by 12 bases, with 17 bases between. Germline CDR1 SGHTA, CDR2 FQGNSA. The CDR3 protein is CASSLVGATESFF. CDR3 coding DNA: TGTGCCAGCAGCTTGGTAGGGGCTACCGAGTCTTTCTTT.